This passage covers 7 T cell receptor beta chains from one sample sequenced in a study of T cell responses to AZD1222 COVID-19 vaccine. Only in-frame clones appear in the TCRdb table, and some are missing; sequencing was by immunoSEQ multiplex PCR. The table records some 100,000 clones, roughly nine tenths of them present only once. This specimen consisted of peripheral blood, obtained on day 0 of AZD1222 vaccination. These receptors were obtained from an adult in good health.

The chain joins TRBV9 to TRBJ1-2; TRBD1 agrees at 10 bases. The CDR3 runs 15 residues. The germline V gene has CDR1 SGDLS and CDR2 YYNGEE. The V and J ends lost 2 bases and 4 bases, in that order; junction bases with no gene match: 5. CDR3 DNA: TGTGCCAGCAGCGTTAGACAGGGGGCTACCTATGGCTACACCTTC. This encodes CASSVRQGATYGYTF.

J is TRBJ2-5 and V is TRBV5-4, with TRBD2 matching over 15 bases. Germline lookup yields CDR1 SGHNT and CDR2 YYREEE (reference sequence). V gave up 1 base and J gave up 3 bases; unmatched junction bases: 4. This CDR3 contains 17 residues. For the CDR3, the DNA is TGTGCCAGCAGCTTGCCCCGGACTAGCGGGGGGGAAGAGACCCAGTACTTC. This encodes CASSLPRTSGGEETQYF.

In this sample, this clone turned up once. This rearrangement joins TRBV28 to TRBJ1-2; no definite D call. Trimming removed 3 bases at V and 4 bases at J, with 12 bases between. Germline V gene data show CDR1 as MDHEN and CDR2 as SYDVKM. This CDR3 region has 14 residues. Here the CDR3 DNA reads TGTGCCAGCAGTTTGTGGAGGGCCAGCTATGGCTACACCTTC. Protein product: CASSLWRASYGYTF.

The V and J genes are TRBV5-8 and TRBJ1-1; D might be TRBD1 (5 bases). CDR3 length equals 13 residues. The germline V and J ends were trimmed by 4 bases and 1 base, with 8 bases remaining between them. In germline, CDR1 is SGHTS, CDR2 YDEGEE. CDR3 region: CASSLDRNTEAFF. DNA for the CDR3: TGTGCCAGCAGCCTTGACAGGAACACTGAAGCTTTCTTT.

This chain's CDR3 is CASGLGSAQTLNEQFF. CDR3 in DNA: TGTGCTAGTGGTTTGGGTTCCGCCCAGACCCTCAATGAGCAGTTCTTC. The J gene is TRBJ2-1, the V gene TRBV12-5; no reliable D call. The ends were cut back, 1 base at V and 6 bases at J, with 16 bases in the middle. The CDR3 length is 16 residues. CDR1 is LGHNT, CDR2 FRNRAP, per germline.

The chain combines TRBV6-5 with TRBJ2-2; TRBD1 might be the D (5 bases). CDR3 length: 13 amino acids. The germline CDR1 and CDR2 sequences are MNHEY and SVGAGI. Deletions cut 7 bases from V and 1 base from J, with 7 bases between. The chain's CDR3 is CASKTGNTGELFF. The CDR3 nucleotides are TGTGCCAGCAAAACAGGGAACACCGGGGAGCTGTTTTTT.

The chain joins TRBV4-2 to TRBJ2-3; D perhaps matches TRBD2 (6 bases). The V and J ends lost 2 bases and 2 bases respectively, with 11 bases between them. Germline CDR1 is LGHNA and CDR2 is YNFKEQ. The CDR3 loop spans 15 amino acids. The CDR3 region is CASSQQRLDTDTQYF. In nucleotides, the CDR3 is TGTGCCAGCAGCCAACAAAGACTAGACACAGATACGCAGTATTTT.